One TCR beta chain is described in this entry. This record belongs to a study of T cell responses to AZD1222 COVID-19 vaccine. Using immunoSEQ multiplex PCR, the repertoire was profiled, and TCRdb retains in-frame clones only, with some absent. The sample shows more than 150,000 clones, 85% to 95% of them seen only once. CDR1 and CDR2 (germline): MGHDK, SYGVNS. Trimming took 3 bases from V and 7 from J, leaving 7 bases between them. This CDR3 contains 12 residues. The chain uses TRBV25-1 and TRBJ2-1; D not certain. The sequenced sample was peripheral blood, obtained on day 0 of AZD1222 vaccination. The sequence derives from an adult in good health. In DNA form, the CDR3 reads TGTGCCAGCAGTGATTTAACTAATGAGCAGTTCTTC. Protein: CASSDLTNEQFF.